The T cell receptor beta chain described here comes from a study of cytomegalovirus exposure and HLA in healthy donors. Note on this clone: What it binds is unknown.

Both 60 Vbeta primers and 13 Jbeta primers went into the PCR. Generated by immunoSEQ multiplex PCR, the TCRdb table keeps only in-frame clones and is missing some. The sample holds about 200,000 clones, 82% seen once. The study's findings and limits: One variant, a missense change in DCLRE1C, was linked in a later analysis to TCR beta V- and J-gene trimming. Indistinguishable V segments, including TRBV6-2 and TRBV6-3, were excluded. The study listed about 150 cytomegalovirus-associated TCR beta chains.

Germline CDR1 reads MGHRA; CDR2 reads YSYEKL. The CDR3 covers 16 residues. The V gene lost 0 bases and the J gene lost 1 base, with 10 bases spanning the gap. The chain employs TRBV4-1 and TRBJ2-4, with D possibly matching TRBD2 (6 bases). The sample taken for sequencing was PBMCs. The sequence was obtained from a man between 35 and 55 years old in good health and CMV-seropositive. The CDR3 sequence: CASSQEAGLAKNIQYF. The CDR3 DNA is TGCGCCAGCAGCCAAGAAGCGGGTTTGGCCAAAAACATTCAGTACTTC.